The clone carrying this T cell receptor beta chain was seen a single time. With 0 bases removed from V and 14 bases from J, the gap between germline ends came to 18 bases. CDR1 is SGHRS and CDR2 is YFSETQ in the germline V gene. The length of the CDR3 is 15 residues. These data originate in a study of cytomegalovirus exposure and HLA in healthy donors. Primers: 60 Vbeta forward and 13 Jbeta reverse. The method was immunoSEQ multiplex PCR; TCRdb's version includes in-frame clones alone and lacks a portion of them. The sample holds 150,000 to 200,000 clones, approximately 83% seen once. The genes are TRBV5-1 and TRBJ1-6; D is perhaps TRBD1 (5 bases). The sample taken for sequencing was PBMCs. The origin of this receptor is a male donor in good health and CMV-seronegative. The CDR3 spells CASSLEGVSLGALHF. CDR3 in DNA: TGCGCCAGCAGCTTGGAAGGGGTATCCCTTGGGGCCCTCCACTTT.